The 5 T cell receptor beta chains below come from one sample, sequenced in a study of shared clonotypes between healthy human individuals. Produced via immunoSEQ multiplex PCR; TCRdb's table is partial and in-frame only. The sample contains about 2,500,000 clones, roughly 92% of which appear only once. Sequencing used naive CD4+ T cells sorted from blood. The sample's subset: CD45RA+ positively selected. Source of these receptors: a man between 18 and 35 years old in good health.

The chain links TRBV14 to TRBJ2-7, with TRBD1 matching 8 bases. Per germline, CDR1 SGHDN and CDR2 FVKESK. Trimming cost V 1 base and J 1 base; bases outside gene matches: 3. The CDR3 has 15 amino acids. CDR3 sequence (DNA): TGTGCCAGCAGCCAAGCTGGGACAGGATCCTACGAGCAGTACTTC. Its translation: CASSQAGTGSYEQYF.

J is TRBJ2-2 and V is TRBV10-3, with D uncertain. CDR3 length: 13 residues. CDR1 is ENHRY and CDR2 is SYGVKD in the germline V gene. The V end lost 3 bases, the J end lost 7 bases, and 9 bases lay between the germline ends. CDR3 protein: CAISEGFRGELFF. DNA for the CDR3: TGTGCCATCAGTGAAGGGTTCCGCGGGGAGCTGTTTTTT.

The chain couples TRBV6-1 to TRBJ2-7; D is ambiguous. The CDR3 consists of 12 residues. V dropped 7 bases and J dropped 5 bases, with 12 bases sitting between them. Germline V gives CDR1 MNHNS, CDR2 SASEGT. The CDR3 coding sequence is TGTGCCAGCATAGGTTGGATCCACGAGCAGTACTTC. Translated: CASIGWIHEQYF.

The V and J genes are TRBV29-1 and TRBJ2-7, with D possibly being TRBD1 (6 bases). The CDR3 has 11 amino acids. V was shortened by 7 bases and J by 6 bases, with 13 bases between the two germline ends. CDR1 is SQVTM and CDR2 is ANQGSEA in the germline V gene. CDR3 nucleotides: TGCAGCGCCCTCAGGGGCGCCGAGCAGTACTTC. This gives the protein CSALRGAEQYF.

The V and J genes are TRBV10-3 and TRBJ2-7; the match to TRBD2 covers 7 bases. The CDR3 runs to 15 residues. J was trimmed by 4 bases and V by 3 bases; bases with no gene match: 9. Germline V gene sequence: CDR1 ENHRY, CDR2 SYGVKD. CDR3: CAISDPGLGLYEQYF. CDR3 coding DNA: TGTGCCATCAGTGACCCCGGACTAGGATTATACGAGCAGTACTTC.